A single T cell receptor beta chain is shown here with its context. What it recognizes is unknown. The CDR3 length is 18 residues. Germline loops: CDR1 MNHNS, CDR2 SASEGT. The V segment lost 4 bases and the J segment 0 bases; nucleotides outside the gene matches: 9. The entry originates in a study of T cells in localized non-small cell lung cancer. Study observations and caveats: Sequencing was restricted to one tumor region; therefore, heterogeneity remains possible. Adjacent lung tissue had a median about 58 of the top 100 clones found in the tumor. Adjacent uninvolved lung tissue had the highest T cell clonality, exceeding tumor.

Here immunoSEQ multiplex PCR was the method, and the copy in TCRdb shows in-frame clones only, minus some. There are approximately 24,000 clones in the sample; approximately 90% occur only once, and 4% to 4.5% lies in the top ten. Specimen: peripheral blood, collected before any cancer treatment. The source is a female donor older than 55 with stage II squamous cell lung carcinoma. The chain joins TRBV6-1 to TRBJ2-6, with 7 bases matching TRBD2. The CDR3 loop reads CASSGRRGDYSGANVLTF. In nucleotides, the CDR3 is TGTGCCAGCAGTGGACGTCGCGGGGACTACTCTGGGGCCAACGTCCTGACTTTC.